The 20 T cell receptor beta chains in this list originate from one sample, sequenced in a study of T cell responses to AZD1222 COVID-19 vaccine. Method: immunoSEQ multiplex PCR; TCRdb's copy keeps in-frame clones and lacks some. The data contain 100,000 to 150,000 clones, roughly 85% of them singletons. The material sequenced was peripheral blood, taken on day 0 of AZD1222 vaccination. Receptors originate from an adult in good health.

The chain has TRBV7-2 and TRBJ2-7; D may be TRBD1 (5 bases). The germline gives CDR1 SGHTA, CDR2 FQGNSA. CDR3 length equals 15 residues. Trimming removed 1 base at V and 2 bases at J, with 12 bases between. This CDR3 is CASSLGSGSTYEQYF. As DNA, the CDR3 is TGTGCCAGCAGCTTAGGGTCAGGGTCTACCTACGAGCAGTACTTC.

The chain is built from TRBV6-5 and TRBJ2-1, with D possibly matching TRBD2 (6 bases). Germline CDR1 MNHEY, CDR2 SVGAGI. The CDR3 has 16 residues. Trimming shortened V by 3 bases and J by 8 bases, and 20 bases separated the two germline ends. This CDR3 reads CASSYVAGPDWDEQFF. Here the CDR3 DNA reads TGTGCCAGCAGTTATGTCGCGGGGCCTGATTGGGATGAGCAGTTCTTC.

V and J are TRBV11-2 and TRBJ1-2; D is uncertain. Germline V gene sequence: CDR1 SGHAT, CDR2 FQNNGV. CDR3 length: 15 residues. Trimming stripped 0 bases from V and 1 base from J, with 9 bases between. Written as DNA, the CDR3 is TGTGCCAGCAGCTTAGAGCCACGGGGTAACTATGGCTACACCTTC. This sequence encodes CASSLEPRGNYGYTF. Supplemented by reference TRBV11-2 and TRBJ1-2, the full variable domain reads EAGVAQSPRYKIIEKRQSVAFWCNPISGHATLYWYQQILGQGPKLLIQFQNNGVVDDSQLPKDRFSAERLKGVDSTLKIQPAKLEDSAVYLCASSLEPRGNYGYTFGSGTRLTVV.

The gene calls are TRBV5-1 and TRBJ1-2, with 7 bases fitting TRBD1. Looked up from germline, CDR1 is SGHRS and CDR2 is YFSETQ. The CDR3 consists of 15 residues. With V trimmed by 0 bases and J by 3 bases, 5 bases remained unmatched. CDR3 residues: CASSLGQGIYYGYTF. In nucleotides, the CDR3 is TGCGCCAGCAGCTTGGGACAGGGCATTTACTATGGCTACACCTTC.

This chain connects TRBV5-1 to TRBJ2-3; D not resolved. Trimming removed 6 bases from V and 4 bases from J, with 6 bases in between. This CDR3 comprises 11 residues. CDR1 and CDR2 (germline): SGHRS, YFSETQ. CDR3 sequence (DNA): TGCGCCAGCATCCTTGCAGATACGCAGTATTTT. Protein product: CASILADTQYF.

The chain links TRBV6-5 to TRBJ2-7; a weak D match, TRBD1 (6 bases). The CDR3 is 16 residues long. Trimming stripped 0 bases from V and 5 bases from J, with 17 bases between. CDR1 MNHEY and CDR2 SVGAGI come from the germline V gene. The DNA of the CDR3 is TGTGCCAGCAGTTACTCGATAGGGCAGGGGAGTAACGAGCAGTACTTC. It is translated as CASSYSIGQGSNEQYF.

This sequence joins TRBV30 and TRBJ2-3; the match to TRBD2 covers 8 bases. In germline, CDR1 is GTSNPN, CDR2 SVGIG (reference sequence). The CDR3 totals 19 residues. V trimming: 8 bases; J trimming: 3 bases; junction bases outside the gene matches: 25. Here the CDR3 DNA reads TGTGCCGCACTATTCAGGTTTTTAACCGGGAGGGTAGAAACAGATACGCAGTATTTT. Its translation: CAALFRFLTGRVETDTQYF.

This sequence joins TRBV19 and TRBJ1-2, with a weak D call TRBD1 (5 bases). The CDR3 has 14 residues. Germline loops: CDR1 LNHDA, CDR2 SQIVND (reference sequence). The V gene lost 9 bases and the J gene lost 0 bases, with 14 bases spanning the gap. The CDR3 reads CASRRGTSNYGYTF. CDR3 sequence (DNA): TGTGCCAGCCGGAGAGGGACTTCTAACTATGGCTACACCTTC.

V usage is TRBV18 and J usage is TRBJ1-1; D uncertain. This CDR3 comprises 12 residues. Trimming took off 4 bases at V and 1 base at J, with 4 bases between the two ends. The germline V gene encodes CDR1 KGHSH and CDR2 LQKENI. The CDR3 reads CASSQTNTEAFF. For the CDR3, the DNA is TGTGCCAGCTCACAGACGAACACTGAAGCTTTCTTT. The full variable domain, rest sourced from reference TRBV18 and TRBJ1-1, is NAGVMQNPRHLVRRRGQEARLRCSPMKGHSHVYWYRQLPEEGLKFMVYLQKENIIDESGMPKERFSAEFPKEGPSILRIQQVVRGDSAAYFCASSQTNTEAFFGQGTRLTVV.

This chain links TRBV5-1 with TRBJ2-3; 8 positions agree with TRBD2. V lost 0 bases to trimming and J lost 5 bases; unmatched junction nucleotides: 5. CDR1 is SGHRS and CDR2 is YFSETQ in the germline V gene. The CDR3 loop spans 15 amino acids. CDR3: CASSLAGGPGDTQYF. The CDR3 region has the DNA TGCGCCAGCAGCTTGGCGGGGGGGCCCGGAGATACGCAGTATTTT.

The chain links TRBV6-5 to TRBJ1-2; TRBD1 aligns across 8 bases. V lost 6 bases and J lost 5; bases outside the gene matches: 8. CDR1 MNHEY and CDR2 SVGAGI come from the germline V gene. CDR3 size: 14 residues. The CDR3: CASSPRQGTYGYTF. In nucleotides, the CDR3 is TGTGCCAGCAGCCCCAGACAGGGGACATATGGCTACACCTTC.

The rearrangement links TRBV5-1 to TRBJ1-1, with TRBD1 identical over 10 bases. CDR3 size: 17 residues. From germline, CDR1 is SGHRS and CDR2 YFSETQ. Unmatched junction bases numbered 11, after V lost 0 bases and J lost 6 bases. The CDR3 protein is CASSLAHLRTGGAEAFF. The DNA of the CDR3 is TGCGCCAGCAGCTTGGCCCACTTACGGACAGGGGGTGCTGAAGCTTTCTTT.

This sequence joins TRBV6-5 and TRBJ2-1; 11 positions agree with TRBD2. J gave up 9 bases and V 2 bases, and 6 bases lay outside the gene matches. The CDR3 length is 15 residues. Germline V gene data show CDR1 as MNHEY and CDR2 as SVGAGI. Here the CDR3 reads CASSYVAGGQGEQFF. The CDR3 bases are TGTGCCAGCAGTTACGTAGCGGGGGGGCAGGGTGAGCAGTTCTTC.

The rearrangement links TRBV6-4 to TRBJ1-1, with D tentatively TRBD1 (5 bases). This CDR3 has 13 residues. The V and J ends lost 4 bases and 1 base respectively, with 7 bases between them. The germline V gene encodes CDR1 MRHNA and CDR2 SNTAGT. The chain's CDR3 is CASSVGGNTEAFF. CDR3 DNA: TGTGCCAGCAGTGTTGGGGGGAACACTGAAGCTTTCTTT.

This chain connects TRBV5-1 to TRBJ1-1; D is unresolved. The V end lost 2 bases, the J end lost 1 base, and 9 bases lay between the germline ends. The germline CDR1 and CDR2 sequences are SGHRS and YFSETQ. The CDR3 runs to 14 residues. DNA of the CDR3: TGCGCCAGCAGCTTTTCCGGCCAGAACACTGAAGCTTTCTTT. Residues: CASSFSGQNTEAFF.

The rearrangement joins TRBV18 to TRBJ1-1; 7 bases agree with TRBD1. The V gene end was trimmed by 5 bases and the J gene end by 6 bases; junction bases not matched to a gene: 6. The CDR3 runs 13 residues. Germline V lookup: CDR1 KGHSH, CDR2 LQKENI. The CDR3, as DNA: TGTGCCAGCTCAACAACCGGGACAGCTGAAGCTTTCTTT. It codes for CASSTTGTAEAFF.

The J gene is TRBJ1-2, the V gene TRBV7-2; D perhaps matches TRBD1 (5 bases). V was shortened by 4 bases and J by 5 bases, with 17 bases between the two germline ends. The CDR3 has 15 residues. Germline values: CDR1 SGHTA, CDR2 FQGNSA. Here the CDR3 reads CASSSSGIGAYGYTF. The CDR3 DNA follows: TGTGCCAGCAGCTCTTCAGGGATTGGGGCTTATGGCTACACCTTC.

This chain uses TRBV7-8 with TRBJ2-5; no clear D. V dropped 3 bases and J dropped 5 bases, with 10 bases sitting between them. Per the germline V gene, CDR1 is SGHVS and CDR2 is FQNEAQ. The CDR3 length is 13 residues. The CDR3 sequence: CASSLNTGETQYF. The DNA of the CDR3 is TGTGCCAGCAGCTTGAACACGGGTGAGACCCAGTACTTC.

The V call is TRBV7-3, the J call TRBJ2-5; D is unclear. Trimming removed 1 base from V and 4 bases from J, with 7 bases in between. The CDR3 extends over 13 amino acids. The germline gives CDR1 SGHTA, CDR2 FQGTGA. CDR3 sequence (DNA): TGTGCCAGCAGCTTAATGGGGTCAGAGACCCAGTACTTC. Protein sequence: CASSLMGSETQYF.

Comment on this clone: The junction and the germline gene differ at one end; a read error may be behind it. The CDR3 loop is CASSYSTGAGVF. The DNA for the CDR3 is TGTGCCAGCAGTTACTCGACAGGAGCGGGGGTTTTC. The V gene is TRBV6-2 or TRBV6-3, the J gene TRBJ2-6; 8 nucleotides line up with TRBD2. Germline loops: CDR1 MNHEY, CDR2 SVGEGT. The CDR3 runs to 12 residues.